Following are 17 T cell receptor beta chains from one sample sequenced in a study of blood T cell repertoires in COVID-19. This table comes from immunoSEQ multiplex PCR, and its TCRdb copy is limited to in-frame clones, with some not included. The table records hundreds of thousands of clones, 75% to 90% of them present only once. Specimen: peripheral blood. The receptor source for this set is a young man with COVID-19, enrolled during active disease.

This sequence joins TRBV9 and TRBJ2-1, with TRBD2 matching 8 bases. CDR1 and CDR2 from the germline V gene are SGDLS and YYNGEE. CDR3 size: 16 residues. V was clipped by 7 bases and J by 6 bases; unmatched bases: 15. The DNA of the CDR3 is TGTGCCAGCTCTCGGGGGGGGGACCGGAGCGTCAATGAGCAGTTCTTC. Translation: CASSRGGDRSVNEQFF.

This clone was seen a handful of times. V is TRBV13 and J is TRBJ2-1, with 9 bases fitting TRBD2. Trimming removed 5 bases from V and 7 bases from J; junction bases left unmatched: 6. This CDR3 has 14 amino acids. Germline CDR1 and CDR2: PRHDT and FYEKMQ (reference sequence). The CDR3 is CASSISGRRNEQFF. The CDR3 bases are TGTGCCAGCAGCATTAGCGGGAGAAGGAATGAGCAGTTCTTC.

The V gene is TRBV2, the J gene TRBJ1-4, with a tentative D call TRBD1 (6 bases). Between the trimmed V and J ends, which lost 5 bases and 0 bases, there was a span of 10 bases. CDR1 and CDR2 from the germline V gene are SNHLY and FYNNEI. This CDR3 contains 15 residues. The CDR3 loop reads CASSRQATTNEKLFF. In nucleotides, the CDR3 is TGTGCCAGCAGTAGACAGGCCACAACTAATGAAAAACTGTTTTTT. Combining the CDR3 with reference TRBV2 and TRBJ1-4 gives the whole variable domain EPEVTQTPSHQVTQMGQEVILRCVPISNHLYFYWYRQILGQKVEFLVSFYNNEISEKSEIFDDQFSVERPDGSNFTLKIRSTKLEDSAMYFCASSRQATTNEKLFFGSGTQLSVL.

The rearrangement joins TRBV5-8 to TRBJ2-3; D perhaps matches TRBD2 (6 bases). Per germline, CDR1 SGHTS and CDR2 YDEGEE. The V and J ends lost 0 bases and 7 bases respectively, with 12 bases between them. The CDR3 loop spans 14 amino acids. The CDR3 here is CASSLEQEGNTQYF. Written as DNA, the CDR3 is TGTGCCAGCAGCTTGGAACAGGAGGGAAATACGCAGTATTTT.

The chain carries TRBV28 and TRBJ2-7, with D perhaps TRBD2 (5 bases). Per germline, CDR1 MDHEN and CDR2 SYDVKM. This CDR3 contains 16 residues. V lost 2 bases and J lost 1, with 15 bases in between. CDR3 amino acids: CASSLGRHGLSYEQYF. The CDR3 nucleotides are TGTGCCAGCAGTTTAGGGAGACACGGACTTTCCTACGAGCAGTACTTC. The whole variable domain, remainder taken from reference TRBV28 and TRBJ2-7, is DVKVTQSSRYLVKRTGEKVFLECVQDMDHENMFWYRQDPGLGLRLIYFSYDVKMKEKGDIPEGYSVSREKKERFSLILESASTNQTSMYLCASSLGRHGLSYEQYFGPGTRLTVT.

The chain joins TRBV2 to TRBJ2-5; no reliable D call. The V end lost 7 bases, the J end lost 3 bases, and 3 bases lay between the germline ends. This CDR3 has 10 residues. Germline CDR1 reads SNHLY; CDR2 reads FYNNEI. CDR3 nucleotides: TGTGCCAGCAATAAAGAGACCCAGTACTTC. Translation gives CASNKETQYF.

The chain combines TRBV7-3 with TRBJ2-1; possible D gene TRBD1, 6 bases. The CDR3 runs 14 residues. V was clipped by 2 bases and J by 6 bases, with 11 bases between them. Looked up from germline, CDR1 is SGHTA and CDR2 is FQGTGA. The CDR3 reads CASSLGTPPNEQFF. The CDR3 DNA sequence: TGTGCCAGCAGCTTAGGGACACCCCCCAATGAGCAGTTCTTC.

V and J are TRBV4-1 and TRBJ2-5, with D tentatively TRBD1 (5 bases). Germline V lookup: CDR1 MGHRA, CDR2 YSYEKL. V was shortened by 1 base and J by 5 bases, with 17 bases between the two germline ends. The CDR3 contains 16 residues. CDR3 sequence reads: CASSQGHGAPSETQYF. DNA of the CDR3: TGCGCCAGCAGCCAAGGGCATGGGGCCCCCTCGGAGACCCAGTACTTC.

V usage is TRBV20-1 and J usage is TRBJ2-5, with 10 bases identical to TRBD2. Germline values: CDR1 DFQATT, CDR2 SNEGSKA (reference sequence). V was clipped by 3 bases and J by 4 bases; unmatched bases: 8. The CDR3 runs 15 residues. CDR3 region: CSASRASGGLETQYF. The CDR3 coding sequence is TGCAGTGCTAGTAGGGCTAGCGGGGGATTAGAGACCCAGTACTTC.

The J gene is TRBJ1-5, the V gene TRBV20-1; maybe TRBD1 (5 bases). CDR3 length: 10 amino acids. Trimming stripped 4 bases from V and 7 bases from J, with 5 bases between. CDR1 DFQATT and CDR2 SNEGSKA come from the germline V gene (reference sequence). The CDR3 DNA follows: TGCAGTGCTACAGGGCAGCCCCAGCATTTT. Translation gives CSATGQPQHF.

This clone was picked up one time. J is TRBJ2-7 and V is TRBV27; a possible D gene is TRBD2 (5 bases). V gave up 2 bases and J gave up 7 bases, with 9 bases separating them. This CDR3 contains 12 residues. The germline V gene has CDR1 MNHEY and CDR2 SMNVEV (reference sequence). CDR3 residues: CASSLLRGEQYF. CDR3 coding DNA: TGTGCCAGCAGTTTACTAAGAGGGGAGCAGTACTTC.

The CDR3 DNA reads as TGTGCCTGGAGTCAGTGGCTAGGGGCCCCTAAAAACATTCAGTACTTC. Its protein product is CAWSQWLGAPKNIQYF. The genes are TRBV30 and TRBJ2-4, with a possible D match to TRBD1 (5 bases). The CDR3 is 16 residues long. The ends were cut back, 2 bases at V and 4 bases at J, with 18 bases in the middle. Germline values: CDR1 GTSNPN, CDR2 SVGIG (reference sequence).

CDR3 region: CASRIDGTANSPLHF. CDR3 nucleotides: TGTGCCAGCAGAATTGATGGGACAGCAAATTCACCCCTCCACTTT. The chain couples TRBV7-9 to TRBJ1-6; TRBD1 matches 7 bases. CDR1 is SEHNR and CDR2 is FQNEAQ in the germline V gene (reference sequence). V shed 6 bases and J 7 bases; nucleotides not matched to a gene: 9. This CDR3 has 15 residues.

For the CDR3, the DNA is TGTGCCAGCAGCCAAGCCGGGCAGGGGTTCGGGGAGCTGTTTTTT. As protein: CASSQAGQGFGELFF. This chain connects TRBV14 to TRBJ2-2, with D perhaps matching TRBD1 (6 bases). The CDR3 is made up of 15 amino acids. The V end was cut by 1 base, the J end by 7 bases, with 13 bases between. CDR1 and CDR2 (germline): SGHDN, FVKESK.

Worth noting for this clone: The same CDR3 is also encoded by other DNA sequences in this sample. V and J are TRBV2 and TRBJ2-7; TRBD1 aligns across 10 bases. The V gene end was trimmed by 8 bases and the J gene end by 2 bases; junction bases not matched to a gene: 3. The CDR3 runs to 13 residues. CDR1 is SNHLY, CDR2 FYNNEI, per germline. The CDR3 reads CASGGTGAYEQYF. The CDR3, as DNA: TGTGCCAGCGGAGGGACAGGGGCCTACGAGCAGTACTTC.

The chain has TRBV2 and TRBJ2-7, with D possibly TRBD1 on 5 matching bases. CDR3 length: 15 residues. The V and J ends lost 7 bases and 2 bases respectively, with 18 bases between them. Germline V gene sequence: CDR1 SNHLY, CDR2 FYNNEI. In DNA, the CDR3 is TGTGCCAGCACCGGACACGCCCGGCAGGCCTACGAGCAGTACTTC. This gives the protein CASTGHARQAYEQYF. The whole variable domain, filled in from reference TRBV2 and TRBJ2-7, reads EPEVTQTPSHQVTQMGQEVILRCVPISNHLYFYWYRQILGQKVEFLVSFYNNEISEKSEIFDDQFSVERPDGSNFTLKIRSTKLEDSAMYFCASTGHARQAYEQYFGPGTRLTVT.

The chain is built from TRBV5-1 and TRBJ2-4; TRBD2 aligns across 9 bases. The V and J ends lost 4 bases and 7 bases, in that order; junction bases with no gene match: 6. The CDR3 is 14 amino acids. From germline, CDR1 is SGHRS and CDR2 YFSETQ. CDR3 protein: CASSPTGLANIQYF. CDR3 DNA sequence: TGCGCCAGCAGCCCGACAGGACTAGCGAACATTCAGTACTTC.